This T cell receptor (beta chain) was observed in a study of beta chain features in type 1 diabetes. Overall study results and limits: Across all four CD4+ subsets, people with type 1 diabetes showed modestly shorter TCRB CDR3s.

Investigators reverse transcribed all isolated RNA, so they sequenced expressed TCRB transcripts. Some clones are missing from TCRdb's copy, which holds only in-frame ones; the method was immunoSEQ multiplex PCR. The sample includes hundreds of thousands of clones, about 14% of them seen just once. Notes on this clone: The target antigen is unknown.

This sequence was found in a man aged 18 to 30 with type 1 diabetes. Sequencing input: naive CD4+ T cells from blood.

Here the CDR3 reads CASSQQGAAGANVLTF. CDR3 DNA: TGTGCCAGCAGTCAACAGGGGGCCGCAGGGGCCAACGTCCTGACTTTC. V and J are TRBV28 and TRBJ2-6; 9 nucleotides line up with TRBD1. V lost 5 bases, J lost 4 bases, and 6 bases stayed unmatched. The CDR3 totals 16 residues. Germline lookup yields CDR1 MDHEN and CDR2 SYDVKM. Looking up the rest from reference TRBV28 and TRBJ2-6 gives the full variable domain: DVKVTQSSRYLVKRTGEKVFLECVQDMDHENMFWYRQDPGLGLRLIYFSYDVKMKEKGDIPEGYSVSREKKERFSLILESASTNQTSMYLCASSQQGAAGANVLTFGAGSRLTVL.